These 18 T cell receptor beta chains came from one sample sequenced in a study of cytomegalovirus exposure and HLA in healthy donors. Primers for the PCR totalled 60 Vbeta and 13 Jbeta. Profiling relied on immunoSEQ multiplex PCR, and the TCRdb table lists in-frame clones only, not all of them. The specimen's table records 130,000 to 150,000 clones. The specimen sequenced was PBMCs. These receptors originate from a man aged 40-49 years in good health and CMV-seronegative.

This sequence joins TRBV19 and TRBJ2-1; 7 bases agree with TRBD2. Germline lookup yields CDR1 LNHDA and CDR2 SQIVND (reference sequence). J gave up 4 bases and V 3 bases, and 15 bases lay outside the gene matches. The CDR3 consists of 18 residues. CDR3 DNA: TGTGCCAGTAGTATCCTCCGGTTCGCGGGAGCGACTTACAATGAGCAGTTCTTC. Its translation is CASSILRFAGATYNEQFF.

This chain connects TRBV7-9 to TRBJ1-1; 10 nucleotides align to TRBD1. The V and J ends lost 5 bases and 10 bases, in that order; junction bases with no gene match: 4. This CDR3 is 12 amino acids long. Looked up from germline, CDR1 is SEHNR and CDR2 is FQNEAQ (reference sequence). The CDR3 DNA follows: TGTGCCAGCAGCCCTAGACAGGGGGCAGCTTTCTTT. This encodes CASSPRQGAAFF.

The CDR3 DNA follows: TGTGCCAGCAGCTTAGGACAGGGGTCCCCCTATGGCTACACCTTC. This translates into CASSLGQGSPYGYTF. The V and J genes are TRBV7-8 and TRBJ1-2, with 8 bases that match TRBD1. Germline-derived CDR1 and CDR2 are SGHVS and FQNEAQ. V was clipped by 1 base and J by 4 bases; unmatched bases: 5. The CDR3 loop spans 15 amino acids.

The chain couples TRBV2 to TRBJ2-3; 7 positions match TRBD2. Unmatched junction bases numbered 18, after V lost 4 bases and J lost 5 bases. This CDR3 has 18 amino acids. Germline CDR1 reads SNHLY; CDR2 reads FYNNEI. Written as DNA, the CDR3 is TGTGCCAGCAGTGTAAGCAAGCTAGCAAGGGAGGGAGAAGATACGCAGTATTTT. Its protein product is CASSVSKLAREGEDTQYF. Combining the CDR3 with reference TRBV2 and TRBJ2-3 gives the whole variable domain EPEVTQTPSHQVTQMGQEVILRCVPISNHLYFYWYRQILGQKVEFLVSFYNNEISEKSEIFDDQFSVERPDGSNFTLKIRSTKLEDSAMYFCASSVSKLAREGEDTQYFGPGTRLTVL.

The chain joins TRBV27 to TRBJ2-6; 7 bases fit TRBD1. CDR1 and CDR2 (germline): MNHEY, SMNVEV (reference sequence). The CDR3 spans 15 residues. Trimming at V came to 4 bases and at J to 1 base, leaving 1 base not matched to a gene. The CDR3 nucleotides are TGTGCCAGCAGTTCCAGGGGGTCTGGGGCCAACGTCCTGACTTTC. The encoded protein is CASSSRGSGANVLTF.

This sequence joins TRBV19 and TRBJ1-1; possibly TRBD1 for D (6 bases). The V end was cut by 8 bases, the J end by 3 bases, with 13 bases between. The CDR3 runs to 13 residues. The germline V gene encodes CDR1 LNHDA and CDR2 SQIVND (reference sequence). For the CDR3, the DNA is TGTGCCAGTCAGGACAGACCCTACACTGAAGCTTTCTTT. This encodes CASQDRPYTEAFF. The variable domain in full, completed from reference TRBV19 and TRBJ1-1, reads DGGITQSPKYLFRKEGQNVTLSCEQNLNHDAMYWYRQDPGQGLRLIYYSQIVNDFQKGDIAEGYSVSREKKESFPLTVTSAQKNPTAFYLCASQDRPYTEAFFGQGTRLTVV.

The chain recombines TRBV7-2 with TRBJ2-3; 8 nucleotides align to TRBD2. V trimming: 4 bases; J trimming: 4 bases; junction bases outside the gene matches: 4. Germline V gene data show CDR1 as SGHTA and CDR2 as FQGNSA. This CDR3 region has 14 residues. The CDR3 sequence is CASSWTSPPDTQYF. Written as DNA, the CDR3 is TGTGCCAGCAGCTGGACTAGCCCCCCAGATACGCAGTATTTT. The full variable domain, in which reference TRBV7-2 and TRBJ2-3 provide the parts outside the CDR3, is GAGVSQSPSNKVTEKGKDVELRCDPISGHTALYWYRQSLGQGLEFLIYFQGNSAPDKSGLPSDRFSAERTGGSVSTLTIQRTQQEDSAVYLCASSWTSPPDTQYFGPGTRLTVL.

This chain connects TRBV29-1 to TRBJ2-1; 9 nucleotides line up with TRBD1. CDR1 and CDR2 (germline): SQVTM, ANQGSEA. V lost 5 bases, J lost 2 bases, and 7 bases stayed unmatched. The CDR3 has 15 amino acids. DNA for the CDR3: TGCAGCGTTCCCCACAGGGGGCTGACCTACAATGAGCAGTTCTTC. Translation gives CSVPHRGLTYNEQFF.

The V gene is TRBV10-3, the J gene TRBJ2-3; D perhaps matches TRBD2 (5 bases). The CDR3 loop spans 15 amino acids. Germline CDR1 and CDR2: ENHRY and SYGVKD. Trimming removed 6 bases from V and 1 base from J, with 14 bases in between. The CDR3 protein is CAIRLLVKGTDTQYF. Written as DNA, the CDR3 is TGTGCCATCAGGCTACTAGTCAAGGGCACAGATACGCAGTATTTT.

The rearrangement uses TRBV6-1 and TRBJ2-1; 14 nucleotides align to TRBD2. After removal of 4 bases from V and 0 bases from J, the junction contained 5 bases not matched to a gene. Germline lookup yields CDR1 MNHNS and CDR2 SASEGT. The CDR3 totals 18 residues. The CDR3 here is CASSGLAGGTSSYNEQFF. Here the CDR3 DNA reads TGTGCCAGCAGTGGACTAGCGGGGGGGACTAGCTCCTACAATGAGCAGTTCTTC.

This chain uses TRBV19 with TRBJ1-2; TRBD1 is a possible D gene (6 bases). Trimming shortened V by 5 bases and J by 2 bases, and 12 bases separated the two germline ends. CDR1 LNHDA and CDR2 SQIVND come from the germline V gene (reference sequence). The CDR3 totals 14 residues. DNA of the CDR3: TGTGCCAGTAGTTGGAAAGACAGGAACTATGGCTACACCTTC. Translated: CASSWKDRNYGYTF.

CDR3 sequence reads: CASQGQGNQPQHF. In DNA form, the CDR3 reads TGTGCCAGTCAAGGGCAGGGAAATCAGCCCCAGCATTTT. The chain employs TRBV19 and TRBJ1-5; tentative D call: TRBD1 (5 bases). Germline assignment: CDR1 LNHDA and CDR2 SQIVND (reference sequence). This CDR3 is built from 13 residues. V shed 8 bases and J shed 4 bases, with 12 bases lying between them.

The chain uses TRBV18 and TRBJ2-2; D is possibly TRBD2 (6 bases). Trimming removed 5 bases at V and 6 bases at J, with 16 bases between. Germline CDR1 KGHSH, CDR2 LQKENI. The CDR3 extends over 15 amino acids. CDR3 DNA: TGTGCCAGCTCAACTTGGGACTTGCGAGCCGGGGAGCTGTTTTTT. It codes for CASSTWDLRAGELFF.

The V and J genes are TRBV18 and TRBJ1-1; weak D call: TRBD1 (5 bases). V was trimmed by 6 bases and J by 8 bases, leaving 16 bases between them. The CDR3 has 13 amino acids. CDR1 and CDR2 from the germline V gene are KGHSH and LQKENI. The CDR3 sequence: CASSYSGGKEAFF. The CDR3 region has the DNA TGTGCCAGCTCGTACTCTGGGGGGAAAGAAGCTTTCTTT.

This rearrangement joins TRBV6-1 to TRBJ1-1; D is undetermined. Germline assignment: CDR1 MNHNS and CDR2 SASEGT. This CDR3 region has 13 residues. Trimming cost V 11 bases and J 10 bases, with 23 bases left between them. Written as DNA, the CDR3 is TGTGCCGGACTTTCGGACGGATGGTCCAGAGCTTTCTTT. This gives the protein CAGLSDGWSRAFF.

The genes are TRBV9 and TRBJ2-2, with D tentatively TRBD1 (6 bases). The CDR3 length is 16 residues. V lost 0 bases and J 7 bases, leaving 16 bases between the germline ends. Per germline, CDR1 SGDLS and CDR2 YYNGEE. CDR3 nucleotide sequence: TGTGCCAGCAGCGTAGTGGCAGGGGAGTATAGCGGGGAGCTGTTTTTT. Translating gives CASSVVAGEYSGELFF.

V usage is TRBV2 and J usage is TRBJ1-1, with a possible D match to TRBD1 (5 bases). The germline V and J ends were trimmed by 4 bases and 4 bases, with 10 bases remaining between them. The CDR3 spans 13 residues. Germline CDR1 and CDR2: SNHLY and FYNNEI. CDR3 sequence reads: CASSADSGTEAFF. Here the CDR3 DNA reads TGTGCCAGCAGTGCCGACAGTGGCACTGAAGCTTTCTTT. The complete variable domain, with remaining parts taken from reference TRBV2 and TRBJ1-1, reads EPEVTQTPSHQVTQMGQEVILRCVPISNHLYFYWYRQILGQKVEFLVSFYNNEISEKSEIFDDQFSVERPDGSNFTLKIRSTKLEDSAMYFCASSADSGTEAFFGQGTRLTVV.

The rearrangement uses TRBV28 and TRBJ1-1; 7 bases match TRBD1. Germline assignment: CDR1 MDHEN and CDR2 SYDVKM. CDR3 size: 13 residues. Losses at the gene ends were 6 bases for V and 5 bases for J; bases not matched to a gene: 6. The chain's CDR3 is CASRRLDRTEAFF. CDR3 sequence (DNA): TGTGCCAGCAGGCGATTGGACAGGACTGAAGCTTTCTTT.